This T cell receptor beta chain stems from a study of cytomegalovirus exposure and HLA in healthy donors. The protocol was immunoSEQ multiplex PCR, while the TCRdb copy is restricted to in-frame clones and leaves out a portion. This sample has roughly 330,000 clones, with 75% to 90% found just once. Looked up from germline, CDR1 is GTSNPN and CDR2 is SVGIG (reference sequence). This CDR3 has 14 amino acids. V lost 3 bases and J lost 3; bases outside the gene matches: 6. The sample taken for sequencing was PBMCs. This clonotype originated in a woman in her twenties or thirties in good health and CMV-seropositive. The chain carries TRBV30 and TRBJ1-2, with 8 bases that match TRBD1. This CDR3 is CAWSLRQGYYGYTF. The CDR3 region has the DNA TGTGCCTGGAGCCTCAGACAGGGGTACTATGGCTACACCTTC.